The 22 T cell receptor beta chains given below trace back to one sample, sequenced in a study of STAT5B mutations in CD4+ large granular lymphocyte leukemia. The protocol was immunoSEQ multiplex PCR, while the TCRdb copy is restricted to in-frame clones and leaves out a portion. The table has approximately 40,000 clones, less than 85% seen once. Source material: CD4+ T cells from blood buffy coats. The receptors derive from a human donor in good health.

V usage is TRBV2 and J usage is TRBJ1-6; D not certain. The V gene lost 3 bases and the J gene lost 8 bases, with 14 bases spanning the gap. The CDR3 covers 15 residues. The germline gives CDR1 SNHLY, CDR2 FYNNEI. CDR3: CASSERELGDSPLHF. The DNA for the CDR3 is TGTGCCAGCAGTGAGAGGGAACTCGGGGATTCACCCCTCCACTTT. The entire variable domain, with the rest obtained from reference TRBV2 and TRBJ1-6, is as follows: EPEVTQTPSHQVTQMGQEVILRCVPISNHLYFYWYRQILGQKVEFLVSFYNNEISEKSEIFDDQFSVERPDGSNFTLKIRSTKLEDSAMYFCASSERELGDSPLHFGNGTRLTVT.

CDR3: CASSLSGAQNTEAFF. The CDR3 nucleotides are TGCGCCAGCAGCTTGAGTGGGGCCCAGAACACTGAAGCTTTCTTT. The chain combines TRBV5-1 with TRBJ1-1; a possible D gene is TRBD1 (5 bases). The V gene's germline CDR1 is SGHRS and CDR2 YFSETQ. This CDR3 is built from 15 residues. Trimming took 1 base from V and 1 from J, leaving 11 bases between them.

The chain's CDR3 is CASSAGTGIGYTF. The CDR3 region has the DNA TGTGCCAGCAGCGCCGGGACAGGGATCGGCTACACCTTC. The rearrangement links TRBV7-2 to TRBJ1-2; TRBD1 aligns across 9 bases. The CDR3 contains 13 residues. Germline V gene lookup returns CDR1 SGHTA and CDR2 FQGNSA. The V and J ends lost 5 bases and 8 bases, in that order; junction bases with no gene match: 6.

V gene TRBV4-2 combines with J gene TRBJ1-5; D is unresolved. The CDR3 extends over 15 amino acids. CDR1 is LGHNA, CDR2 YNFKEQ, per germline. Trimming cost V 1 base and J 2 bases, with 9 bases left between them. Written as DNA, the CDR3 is TGTGCCAGCAGCCAAGCGACGACCGGCAATCAGCCCCAGCATTTT. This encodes CASSQATTGNQPQHF.

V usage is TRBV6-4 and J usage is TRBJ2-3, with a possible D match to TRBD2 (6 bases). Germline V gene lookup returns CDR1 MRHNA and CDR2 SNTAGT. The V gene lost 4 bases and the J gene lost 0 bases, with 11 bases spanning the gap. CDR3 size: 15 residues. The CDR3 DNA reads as TGTGCCAGCAGTGGGTCAGCGGGTAGCACAGATACGCAGTATTTT. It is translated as CASSGSAGSTDTQYF.

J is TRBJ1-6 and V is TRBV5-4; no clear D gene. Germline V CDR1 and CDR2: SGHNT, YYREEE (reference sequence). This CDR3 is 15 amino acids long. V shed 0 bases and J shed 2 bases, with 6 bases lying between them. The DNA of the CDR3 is TGTGCCAGCAGCTTGGGGGCGACCTATAATTCACCCCTCCACTTT. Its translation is CASSLGATYNSPLHF.

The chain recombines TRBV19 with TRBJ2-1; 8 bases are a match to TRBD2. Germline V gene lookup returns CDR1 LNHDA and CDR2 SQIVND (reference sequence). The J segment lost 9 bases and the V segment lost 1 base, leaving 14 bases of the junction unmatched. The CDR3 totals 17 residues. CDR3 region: CASSIVRSSGSRGEQFF. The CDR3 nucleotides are TGTGCCAGTAGTATAGTGCGGAGCAGCGGGAGTCGGGGTGAGCAGTTCTTC.

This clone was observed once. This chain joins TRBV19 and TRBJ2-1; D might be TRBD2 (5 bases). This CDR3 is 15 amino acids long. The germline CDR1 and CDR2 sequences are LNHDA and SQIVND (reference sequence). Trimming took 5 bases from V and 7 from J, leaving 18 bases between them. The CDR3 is CASSSSGNLWNEQFF. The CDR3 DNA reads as TGTGCCAGTAGTTCCTCGGGGAATTTGTGGAATGAGCAGTTCTTC.

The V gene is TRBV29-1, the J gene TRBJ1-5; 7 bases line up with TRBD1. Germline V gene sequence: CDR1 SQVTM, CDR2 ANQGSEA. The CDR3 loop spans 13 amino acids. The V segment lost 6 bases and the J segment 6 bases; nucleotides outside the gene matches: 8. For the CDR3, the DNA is TGCAGCGTCCAAGGGGCAGGGGGTCAGCCCCAGCATTTT. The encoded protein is CSVQGAGGQPQHF. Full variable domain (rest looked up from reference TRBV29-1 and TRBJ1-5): SAVISQKPSRDICQRGTSLTIQCQVDSQVTMMFWYRQQPGQSLTLIATANQGSEATYESGFVIDKFPISRPNLTFSTLTVSNMSPEDSSIYLCSVQGAGGQPQHFGDGTRLSIL.

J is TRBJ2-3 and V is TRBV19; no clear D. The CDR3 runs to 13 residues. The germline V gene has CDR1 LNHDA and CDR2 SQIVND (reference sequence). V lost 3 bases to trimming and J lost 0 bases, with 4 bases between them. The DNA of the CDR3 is TGTGCCAGTAGTATCCAGAGCACAGATACGCAGTATTTT. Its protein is CASSIQSTDTQYF.

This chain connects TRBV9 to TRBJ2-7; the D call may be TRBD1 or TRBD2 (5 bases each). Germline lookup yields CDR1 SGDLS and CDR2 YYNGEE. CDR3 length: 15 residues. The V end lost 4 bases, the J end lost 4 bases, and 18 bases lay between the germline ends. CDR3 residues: CASSPGGGAGYEQYF. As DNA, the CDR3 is TGTGCCAGCAGCCCAGGTGGGGGAGCTGGTTACGAGCAGTACTTC.

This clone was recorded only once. The chain's CDR3 is CASSLGVGTGPTYEQYF. The CDR3 region has the DNA TGTGCCAGCAGCTTGGGGGTCGGGACAGGACCAACCTACGAGCAGTACTTC. The V and J genes are TRBV5-6 and TRBJ2-7, with 8 positions matching TRBD1. With V trimmed by 0 bases and J by 2 bases, 10 bases remained unmatched. From germline, CDR1 is SGHDT and CDR2 YYEEEE. The CDR3 runs 17 residues. The whole variable domain, remainder taken from reference TRBV5-6 and TRBJ2-7, is DAGVTQSPTHLIKTRGQQVTLRCSPKSGHDTVSWYQQALGQGPQFIFQYYEEEERQRGNFPDRFSGHQFPNYSSELNVNALLLGDSALYLCASSLGVGTGPTYEQYFGPGTRLTVT.

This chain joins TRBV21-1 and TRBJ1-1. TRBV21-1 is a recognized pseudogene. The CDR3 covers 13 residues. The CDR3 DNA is TGTGCCAGCAGCAACACCGTGAACACTGAAGCTTTCTTT. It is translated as CASSNTVNTEAFF.

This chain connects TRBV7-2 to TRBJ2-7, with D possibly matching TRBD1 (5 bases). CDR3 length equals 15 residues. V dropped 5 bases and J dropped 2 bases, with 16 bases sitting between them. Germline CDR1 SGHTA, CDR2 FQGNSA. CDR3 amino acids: CASSTQGPITYEQYF. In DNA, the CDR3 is TGTGCCAGCAGCACCCAGGGCCCGATCACCTACGAGCAGTACTTC.

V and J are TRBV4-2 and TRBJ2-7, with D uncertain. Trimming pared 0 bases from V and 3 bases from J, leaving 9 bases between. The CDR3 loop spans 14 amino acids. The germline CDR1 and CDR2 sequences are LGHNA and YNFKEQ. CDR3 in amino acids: CASSQDRESYEQYF. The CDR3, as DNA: TGTGCCAGCAGCCAAGACAGAGAAAGCTACGAGCAGTACTTC.

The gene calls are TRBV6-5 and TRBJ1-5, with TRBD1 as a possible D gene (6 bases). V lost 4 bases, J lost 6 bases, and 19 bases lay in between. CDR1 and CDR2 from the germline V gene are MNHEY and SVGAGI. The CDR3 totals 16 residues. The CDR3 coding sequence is TGTGCCAGCAGTTCCCTCGCGGCCAGGGGACGTCAGCCCCAGCATTTT. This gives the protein CASSSLAARGRQPQHF.

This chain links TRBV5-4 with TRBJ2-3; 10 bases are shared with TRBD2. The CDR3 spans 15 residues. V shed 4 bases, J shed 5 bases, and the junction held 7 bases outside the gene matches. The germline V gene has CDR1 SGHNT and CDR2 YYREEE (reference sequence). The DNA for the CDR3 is TGTGCCAGCAGCGCACGGCTAGCGGGGGTAGATACGCAGTATTTT. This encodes CASSARLAGVDTQYF.

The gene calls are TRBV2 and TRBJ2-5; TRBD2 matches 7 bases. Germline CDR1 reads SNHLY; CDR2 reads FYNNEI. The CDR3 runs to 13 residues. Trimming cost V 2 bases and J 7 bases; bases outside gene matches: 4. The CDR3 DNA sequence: TGTGCCAGCAGTGAAACGGGAGGAGGGACCCAGTACTTC. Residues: CASSETGGGTQYF.

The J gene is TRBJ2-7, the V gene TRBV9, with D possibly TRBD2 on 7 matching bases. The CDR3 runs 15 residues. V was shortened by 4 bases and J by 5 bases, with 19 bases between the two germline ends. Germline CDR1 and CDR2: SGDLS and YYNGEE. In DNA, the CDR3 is TGTGCCAGCAGCCTTGAGGGGGGGGCGATTCACGAGCAGTACTTC. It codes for CASSLEGGAIHEQYF. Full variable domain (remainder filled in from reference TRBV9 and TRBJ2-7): DSGVTQTPKHLITATGQRVTLRCSPRSGDLSVYWYQQSLDQGLQFLIQYYNGEERAKGNILERFSAQQFPDLHSELNLSSLELGDSALYFCASSLEGGAIHEQYFGPGTRLTVT.

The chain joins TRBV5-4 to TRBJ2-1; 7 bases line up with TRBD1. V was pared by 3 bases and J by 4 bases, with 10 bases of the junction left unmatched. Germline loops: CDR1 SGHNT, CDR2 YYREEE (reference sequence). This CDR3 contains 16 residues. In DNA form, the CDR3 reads TGTGCCAGCAGCTATTCGTATACAGGGGCATACAATGAGCAGTTCTTC. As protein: CASSYSYTGAYNEQFF.

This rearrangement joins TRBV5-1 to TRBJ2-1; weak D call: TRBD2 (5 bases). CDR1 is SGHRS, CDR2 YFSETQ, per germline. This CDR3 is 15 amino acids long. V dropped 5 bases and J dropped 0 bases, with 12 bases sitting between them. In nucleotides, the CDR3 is TGCGCCAGCAGAAGAGGGCTGAGCTCCTACAATGAGCAGTTCTTC. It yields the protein CASRRGLSSYNEQFF.

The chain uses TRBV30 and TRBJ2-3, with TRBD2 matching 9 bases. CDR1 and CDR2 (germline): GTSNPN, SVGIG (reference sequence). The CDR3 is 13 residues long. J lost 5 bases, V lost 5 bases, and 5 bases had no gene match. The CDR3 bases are TGTGCCTGGTCAGCGGGAGGCATAGATACGCAGTATTTT. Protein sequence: CAWSAGGIDTQYF.